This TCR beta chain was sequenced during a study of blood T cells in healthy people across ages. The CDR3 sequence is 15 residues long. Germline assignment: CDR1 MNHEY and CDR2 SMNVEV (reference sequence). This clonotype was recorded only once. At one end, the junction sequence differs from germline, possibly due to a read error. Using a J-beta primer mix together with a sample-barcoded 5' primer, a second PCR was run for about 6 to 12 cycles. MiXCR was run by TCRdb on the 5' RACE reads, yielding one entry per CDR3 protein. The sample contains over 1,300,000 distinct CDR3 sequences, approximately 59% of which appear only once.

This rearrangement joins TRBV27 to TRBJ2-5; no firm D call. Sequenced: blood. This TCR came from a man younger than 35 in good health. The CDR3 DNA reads TGTGCCAGCAGTTCATTGACACTTTACCAAGAGACCCGGTACTTC. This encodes CASSSLTLYQETRYF.